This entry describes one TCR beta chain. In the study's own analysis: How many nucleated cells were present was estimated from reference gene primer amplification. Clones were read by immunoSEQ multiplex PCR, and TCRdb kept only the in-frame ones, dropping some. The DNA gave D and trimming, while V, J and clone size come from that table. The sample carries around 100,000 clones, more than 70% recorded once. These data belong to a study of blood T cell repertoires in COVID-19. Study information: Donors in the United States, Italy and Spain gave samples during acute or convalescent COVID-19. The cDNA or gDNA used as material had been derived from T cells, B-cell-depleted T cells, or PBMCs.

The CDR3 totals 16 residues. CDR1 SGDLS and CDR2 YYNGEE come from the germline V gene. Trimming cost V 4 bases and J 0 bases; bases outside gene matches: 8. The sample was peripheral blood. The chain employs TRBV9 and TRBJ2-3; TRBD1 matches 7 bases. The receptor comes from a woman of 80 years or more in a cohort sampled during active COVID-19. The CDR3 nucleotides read TGTGCCAGCAGCCCGGGACAGCTCACTAGCACAGATACGCAGTATTTT. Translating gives CASSPGQLTSTDTQYF.